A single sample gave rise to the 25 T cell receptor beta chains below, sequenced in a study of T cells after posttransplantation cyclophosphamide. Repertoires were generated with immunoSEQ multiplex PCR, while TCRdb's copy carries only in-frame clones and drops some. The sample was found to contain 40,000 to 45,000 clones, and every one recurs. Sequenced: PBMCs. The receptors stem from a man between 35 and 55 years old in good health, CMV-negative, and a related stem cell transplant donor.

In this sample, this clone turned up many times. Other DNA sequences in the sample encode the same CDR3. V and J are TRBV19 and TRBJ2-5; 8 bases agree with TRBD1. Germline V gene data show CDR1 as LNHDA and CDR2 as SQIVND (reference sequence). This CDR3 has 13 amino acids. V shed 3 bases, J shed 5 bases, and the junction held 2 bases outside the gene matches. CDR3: CASSIDRGETQYF. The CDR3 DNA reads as TGTGCCAGTAGTATCGACAGGGGCGAGACCCAGTACTTC. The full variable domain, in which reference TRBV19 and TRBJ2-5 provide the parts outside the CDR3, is DGGITQSPKYLFRKEGQNVTLSCEQNLNHDAMYWYRQDPGQGLRLIYYSQIVNDFQKGDIAEGYSVSREKKESFPLTVTSAQKNPTAFYLCASSIDRGETQYFGPGTRLLVL.

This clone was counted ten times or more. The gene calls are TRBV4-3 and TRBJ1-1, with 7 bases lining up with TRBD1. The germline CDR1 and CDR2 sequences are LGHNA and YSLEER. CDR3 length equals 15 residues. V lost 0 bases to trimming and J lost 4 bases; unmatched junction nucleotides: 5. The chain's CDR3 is CASSQETAGGTEAFF. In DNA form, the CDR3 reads TGCGCCAGCAGCCAAGAAACCGCAGGGGGCACTGAAGCTTTCTTT.

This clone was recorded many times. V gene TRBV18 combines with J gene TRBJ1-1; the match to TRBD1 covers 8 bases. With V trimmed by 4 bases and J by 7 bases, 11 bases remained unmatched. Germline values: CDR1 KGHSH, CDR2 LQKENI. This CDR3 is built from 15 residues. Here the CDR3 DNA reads TGTGCCAGCTCACGGAGTCGGGACAGGACCCTTGAAGCTTTCTTT. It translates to CASSRSRDRTLEAFF.

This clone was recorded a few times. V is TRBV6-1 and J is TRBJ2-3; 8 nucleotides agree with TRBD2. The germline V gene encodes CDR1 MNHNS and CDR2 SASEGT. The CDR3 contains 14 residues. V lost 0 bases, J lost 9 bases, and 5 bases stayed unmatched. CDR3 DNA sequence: TGTGCCAGCAGTGAAGCCCGGGGGGGGTACACGCAGTATTTT. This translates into CASSEARGGYTQYF.

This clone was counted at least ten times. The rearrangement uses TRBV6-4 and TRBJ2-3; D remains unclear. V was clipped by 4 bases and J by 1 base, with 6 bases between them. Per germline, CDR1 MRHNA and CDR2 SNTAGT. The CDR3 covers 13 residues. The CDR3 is CASSVSGTDTQYF. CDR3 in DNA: TGTGCCAGCAGTGTTAGTGGCACAGATACGCAGTATTTT.

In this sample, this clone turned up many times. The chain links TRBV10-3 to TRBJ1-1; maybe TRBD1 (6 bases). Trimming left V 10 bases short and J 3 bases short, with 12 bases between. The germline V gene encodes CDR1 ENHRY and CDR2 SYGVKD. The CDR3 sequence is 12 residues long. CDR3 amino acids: CATQGMDTEAFF. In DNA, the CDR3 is TGTGCCACGCAGGGGATGGACACTGAAGCTTTCTTT.

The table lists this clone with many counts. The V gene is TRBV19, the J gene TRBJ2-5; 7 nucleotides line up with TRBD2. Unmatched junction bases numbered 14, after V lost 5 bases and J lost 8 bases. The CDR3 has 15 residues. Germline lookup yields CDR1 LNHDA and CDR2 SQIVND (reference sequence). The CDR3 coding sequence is TGTGCCAGTAGTCCGATGGGATGGACTAGTGAAACCCAGTACTTC. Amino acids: CASSPMGWTSETQYF.

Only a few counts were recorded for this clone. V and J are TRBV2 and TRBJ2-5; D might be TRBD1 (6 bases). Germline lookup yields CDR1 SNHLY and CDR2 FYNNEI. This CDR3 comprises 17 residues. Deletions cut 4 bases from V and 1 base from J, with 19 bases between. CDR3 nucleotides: TGTGCCAGCAGTGCTGAGGCAGGGGCCAGGGGCCAAGAGACCCAGTACTTC. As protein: CASSAEAGARGQETQYF.

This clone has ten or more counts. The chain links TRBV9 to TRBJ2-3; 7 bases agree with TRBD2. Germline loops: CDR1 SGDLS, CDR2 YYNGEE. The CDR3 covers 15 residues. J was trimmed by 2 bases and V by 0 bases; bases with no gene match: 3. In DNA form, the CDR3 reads TGTGCCAGCAGCGTAGGGGGGGGACCCACAGATACGCAGTATTTT. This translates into CASSVGGGPTDTQYF.

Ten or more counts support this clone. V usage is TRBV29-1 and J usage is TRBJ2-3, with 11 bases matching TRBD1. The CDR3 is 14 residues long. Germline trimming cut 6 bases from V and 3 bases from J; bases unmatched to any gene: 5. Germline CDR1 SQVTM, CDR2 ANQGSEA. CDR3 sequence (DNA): TGCAGCGTGGCCGGGACAGGGGGGACAGATACGCAGTATTTT. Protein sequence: CSVAGTGGTDTQYF.

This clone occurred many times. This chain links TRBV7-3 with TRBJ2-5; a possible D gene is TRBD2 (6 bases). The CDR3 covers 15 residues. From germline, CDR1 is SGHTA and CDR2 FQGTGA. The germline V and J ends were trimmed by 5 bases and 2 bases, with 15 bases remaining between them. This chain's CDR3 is CASSPGIAEQETQYF. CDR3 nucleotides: TGTGCCAGCAGCCCGGGAATAGCGGAACAAGAGACCCAGTACTTC.

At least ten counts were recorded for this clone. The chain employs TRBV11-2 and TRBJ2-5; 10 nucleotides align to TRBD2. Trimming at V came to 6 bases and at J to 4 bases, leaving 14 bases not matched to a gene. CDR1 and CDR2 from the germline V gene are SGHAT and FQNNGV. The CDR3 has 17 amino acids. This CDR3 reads CASRPTSGPSGGETQYF. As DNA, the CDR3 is TGTGCCAGCAGACCAACTAGCGGCCCTAGCGGGGGAGAGACCCAGTACTTC.

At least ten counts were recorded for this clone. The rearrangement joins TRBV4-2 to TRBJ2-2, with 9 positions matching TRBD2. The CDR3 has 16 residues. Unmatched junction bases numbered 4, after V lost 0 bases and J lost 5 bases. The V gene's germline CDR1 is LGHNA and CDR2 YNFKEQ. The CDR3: CASSQDRSGGTGELFF. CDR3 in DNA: TGTGCCAGCAGCCAAGATCGGAGCGGGGGGACCGGGGAGCTGTTTTTT.

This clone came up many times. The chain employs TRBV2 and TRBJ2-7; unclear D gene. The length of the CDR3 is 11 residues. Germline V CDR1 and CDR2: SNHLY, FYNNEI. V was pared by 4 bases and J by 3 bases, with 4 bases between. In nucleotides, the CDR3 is TGTGCCAGCAGTGCTGTCTACGAGCAGTACTTC. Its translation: CASSAVYEQYF.

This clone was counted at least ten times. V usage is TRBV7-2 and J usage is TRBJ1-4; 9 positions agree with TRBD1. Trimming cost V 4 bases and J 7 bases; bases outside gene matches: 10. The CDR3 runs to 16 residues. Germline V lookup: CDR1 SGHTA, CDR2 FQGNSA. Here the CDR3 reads CASSYHPGQGREKLFF. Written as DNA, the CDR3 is TGTGCCAGCAGCTACCATCCGGGACAGGGACGTGAAAAACTGTTTTTT.

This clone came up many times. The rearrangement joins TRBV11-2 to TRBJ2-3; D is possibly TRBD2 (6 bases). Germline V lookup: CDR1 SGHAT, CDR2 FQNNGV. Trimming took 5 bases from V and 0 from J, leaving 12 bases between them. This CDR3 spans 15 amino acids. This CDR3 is CASSLRLASTDTQYF. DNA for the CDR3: TGTGCCAGCAGCCTAAGGCTAGCGAGCACAGATACGCAGTATTTT.

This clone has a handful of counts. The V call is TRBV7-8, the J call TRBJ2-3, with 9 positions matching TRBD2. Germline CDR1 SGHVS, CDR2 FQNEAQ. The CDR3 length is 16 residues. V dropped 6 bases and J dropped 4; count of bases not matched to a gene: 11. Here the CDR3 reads CASSSVAGVEADTQYF. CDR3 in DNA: TGTGCCAGCAGTTCAGTAGCGGGAGTAGAGGCAGATACGCAGTATTTT.

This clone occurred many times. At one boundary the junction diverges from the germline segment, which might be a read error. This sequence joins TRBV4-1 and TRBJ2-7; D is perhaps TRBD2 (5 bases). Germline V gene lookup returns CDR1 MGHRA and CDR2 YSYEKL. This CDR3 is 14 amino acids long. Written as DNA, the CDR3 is TGCGCCACCAGCATTTCCACTAGTCGCTACGAGCAGTACTTC. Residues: CATSISTSRYEQYF.

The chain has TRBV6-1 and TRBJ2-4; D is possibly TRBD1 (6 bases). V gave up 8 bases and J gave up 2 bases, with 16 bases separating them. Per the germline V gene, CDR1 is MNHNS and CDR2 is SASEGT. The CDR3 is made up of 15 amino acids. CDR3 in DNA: TGTGCCAGCTCCGCCAGGGGCGCATCCAAAAACATTCAGTACTTC. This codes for CASSARGASKNIQYF.

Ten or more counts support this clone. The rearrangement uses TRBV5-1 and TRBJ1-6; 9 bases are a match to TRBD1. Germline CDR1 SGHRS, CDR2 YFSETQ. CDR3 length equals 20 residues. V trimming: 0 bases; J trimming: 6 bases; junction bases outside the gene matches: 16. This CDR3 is CASSLETFPGQGSFNSPLHF. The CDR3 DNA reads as TGCGCCAGCAGCTTGGAAACCTTTCCGGGACAGGGATCTTTTAATTCACCCCTCCACTTT.

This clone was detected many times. The CDR3 spells CASSLGGVTDTQYF. CDR3 DNA: TGTGCCAGCAGCCTGGGAGGGGTCACAGATACGCAGTATTTT. The chain carries TRBV11-3 and TRBJ2-3, with TRBD2 identical over 7 bases. Germline assignment: CDR1 SGHNT and CDR2 YENEEA. Trimming took 5 bases from V and 2 from J; bases not matched to a gene: 4. This CDR3 has 14 residues.

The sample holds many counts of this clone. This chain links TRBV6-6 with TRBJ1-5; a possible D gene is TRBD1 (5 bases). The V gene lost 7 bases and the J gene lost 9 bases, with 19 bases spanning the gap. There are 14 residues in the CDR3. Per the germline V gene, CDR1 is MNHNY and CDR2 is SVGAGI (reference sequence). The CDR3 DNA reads TGTGCCAGCACCAGCGATGCGGGGGTTCGGCCCCAGCATTTT. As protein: CASTSDAGVRPQHF.

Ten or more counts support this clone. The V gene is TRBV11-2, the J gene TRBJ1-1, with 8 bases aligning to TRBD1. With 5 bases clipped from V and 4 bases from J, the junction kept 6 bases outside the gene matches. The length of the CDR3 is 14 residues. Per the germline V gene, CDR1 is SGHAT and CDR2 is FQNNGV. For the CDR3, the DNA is TGTGCCAGCAGCCCCGACAGGGGAGGCACTGAAGCTTTCTTT. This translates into CASSPDRGGTEAFF.

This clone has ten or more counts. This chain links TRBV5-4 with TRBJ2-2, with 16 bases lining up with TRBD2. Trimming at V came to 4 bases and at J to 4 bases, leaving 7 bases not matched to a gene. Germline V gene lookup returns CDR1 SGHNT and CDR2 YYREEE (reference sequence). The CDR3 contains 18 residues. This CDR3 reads CASSPGTSGGASTGELFF. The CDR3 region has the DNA TGTGCCAGCAGCCCCGGGACTAGCGGGGGGGCCAGCACCGGGGAGCTGTTTTTT.

For the CDR3, the DNA is TGTGCCAGTACCCCCCCTGGACTAGCGGGACCCGCAGATACGCAGTATTTT. Its translation is CASTPPGLAGPADTQYF. The chain links TRBV19 to TRBJ2-3; 12 bases align to TRBD2. Per the germline V gene, CDR1 is LNHDA and CDR2 is SQIVND (reference sequence). CDR3 length: 17 residues. V trimming: 7 bases; J trimming: 4 bases; junction bases outside the gene matches: 12.